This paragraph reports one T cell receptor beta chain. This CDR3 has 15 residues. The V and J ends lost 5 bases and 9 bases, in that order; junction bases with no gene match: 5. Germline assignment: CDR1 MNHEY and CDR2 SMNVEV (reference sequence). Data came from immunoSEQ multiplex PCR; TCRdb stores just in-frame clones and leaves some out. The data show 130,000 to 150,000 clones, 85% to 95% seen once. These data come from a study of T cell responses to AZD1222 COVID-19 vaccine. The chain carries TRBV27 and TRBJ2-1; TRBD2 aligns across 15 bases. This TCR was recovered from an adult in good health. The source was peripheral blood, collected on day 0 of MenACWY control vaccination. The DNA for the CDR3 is TGTGCCAGCAGTGCCGGGACTAGCGGGAGGTCTGAGCAGTTCTTC. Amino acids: CASSAGTSGRSEQFF.